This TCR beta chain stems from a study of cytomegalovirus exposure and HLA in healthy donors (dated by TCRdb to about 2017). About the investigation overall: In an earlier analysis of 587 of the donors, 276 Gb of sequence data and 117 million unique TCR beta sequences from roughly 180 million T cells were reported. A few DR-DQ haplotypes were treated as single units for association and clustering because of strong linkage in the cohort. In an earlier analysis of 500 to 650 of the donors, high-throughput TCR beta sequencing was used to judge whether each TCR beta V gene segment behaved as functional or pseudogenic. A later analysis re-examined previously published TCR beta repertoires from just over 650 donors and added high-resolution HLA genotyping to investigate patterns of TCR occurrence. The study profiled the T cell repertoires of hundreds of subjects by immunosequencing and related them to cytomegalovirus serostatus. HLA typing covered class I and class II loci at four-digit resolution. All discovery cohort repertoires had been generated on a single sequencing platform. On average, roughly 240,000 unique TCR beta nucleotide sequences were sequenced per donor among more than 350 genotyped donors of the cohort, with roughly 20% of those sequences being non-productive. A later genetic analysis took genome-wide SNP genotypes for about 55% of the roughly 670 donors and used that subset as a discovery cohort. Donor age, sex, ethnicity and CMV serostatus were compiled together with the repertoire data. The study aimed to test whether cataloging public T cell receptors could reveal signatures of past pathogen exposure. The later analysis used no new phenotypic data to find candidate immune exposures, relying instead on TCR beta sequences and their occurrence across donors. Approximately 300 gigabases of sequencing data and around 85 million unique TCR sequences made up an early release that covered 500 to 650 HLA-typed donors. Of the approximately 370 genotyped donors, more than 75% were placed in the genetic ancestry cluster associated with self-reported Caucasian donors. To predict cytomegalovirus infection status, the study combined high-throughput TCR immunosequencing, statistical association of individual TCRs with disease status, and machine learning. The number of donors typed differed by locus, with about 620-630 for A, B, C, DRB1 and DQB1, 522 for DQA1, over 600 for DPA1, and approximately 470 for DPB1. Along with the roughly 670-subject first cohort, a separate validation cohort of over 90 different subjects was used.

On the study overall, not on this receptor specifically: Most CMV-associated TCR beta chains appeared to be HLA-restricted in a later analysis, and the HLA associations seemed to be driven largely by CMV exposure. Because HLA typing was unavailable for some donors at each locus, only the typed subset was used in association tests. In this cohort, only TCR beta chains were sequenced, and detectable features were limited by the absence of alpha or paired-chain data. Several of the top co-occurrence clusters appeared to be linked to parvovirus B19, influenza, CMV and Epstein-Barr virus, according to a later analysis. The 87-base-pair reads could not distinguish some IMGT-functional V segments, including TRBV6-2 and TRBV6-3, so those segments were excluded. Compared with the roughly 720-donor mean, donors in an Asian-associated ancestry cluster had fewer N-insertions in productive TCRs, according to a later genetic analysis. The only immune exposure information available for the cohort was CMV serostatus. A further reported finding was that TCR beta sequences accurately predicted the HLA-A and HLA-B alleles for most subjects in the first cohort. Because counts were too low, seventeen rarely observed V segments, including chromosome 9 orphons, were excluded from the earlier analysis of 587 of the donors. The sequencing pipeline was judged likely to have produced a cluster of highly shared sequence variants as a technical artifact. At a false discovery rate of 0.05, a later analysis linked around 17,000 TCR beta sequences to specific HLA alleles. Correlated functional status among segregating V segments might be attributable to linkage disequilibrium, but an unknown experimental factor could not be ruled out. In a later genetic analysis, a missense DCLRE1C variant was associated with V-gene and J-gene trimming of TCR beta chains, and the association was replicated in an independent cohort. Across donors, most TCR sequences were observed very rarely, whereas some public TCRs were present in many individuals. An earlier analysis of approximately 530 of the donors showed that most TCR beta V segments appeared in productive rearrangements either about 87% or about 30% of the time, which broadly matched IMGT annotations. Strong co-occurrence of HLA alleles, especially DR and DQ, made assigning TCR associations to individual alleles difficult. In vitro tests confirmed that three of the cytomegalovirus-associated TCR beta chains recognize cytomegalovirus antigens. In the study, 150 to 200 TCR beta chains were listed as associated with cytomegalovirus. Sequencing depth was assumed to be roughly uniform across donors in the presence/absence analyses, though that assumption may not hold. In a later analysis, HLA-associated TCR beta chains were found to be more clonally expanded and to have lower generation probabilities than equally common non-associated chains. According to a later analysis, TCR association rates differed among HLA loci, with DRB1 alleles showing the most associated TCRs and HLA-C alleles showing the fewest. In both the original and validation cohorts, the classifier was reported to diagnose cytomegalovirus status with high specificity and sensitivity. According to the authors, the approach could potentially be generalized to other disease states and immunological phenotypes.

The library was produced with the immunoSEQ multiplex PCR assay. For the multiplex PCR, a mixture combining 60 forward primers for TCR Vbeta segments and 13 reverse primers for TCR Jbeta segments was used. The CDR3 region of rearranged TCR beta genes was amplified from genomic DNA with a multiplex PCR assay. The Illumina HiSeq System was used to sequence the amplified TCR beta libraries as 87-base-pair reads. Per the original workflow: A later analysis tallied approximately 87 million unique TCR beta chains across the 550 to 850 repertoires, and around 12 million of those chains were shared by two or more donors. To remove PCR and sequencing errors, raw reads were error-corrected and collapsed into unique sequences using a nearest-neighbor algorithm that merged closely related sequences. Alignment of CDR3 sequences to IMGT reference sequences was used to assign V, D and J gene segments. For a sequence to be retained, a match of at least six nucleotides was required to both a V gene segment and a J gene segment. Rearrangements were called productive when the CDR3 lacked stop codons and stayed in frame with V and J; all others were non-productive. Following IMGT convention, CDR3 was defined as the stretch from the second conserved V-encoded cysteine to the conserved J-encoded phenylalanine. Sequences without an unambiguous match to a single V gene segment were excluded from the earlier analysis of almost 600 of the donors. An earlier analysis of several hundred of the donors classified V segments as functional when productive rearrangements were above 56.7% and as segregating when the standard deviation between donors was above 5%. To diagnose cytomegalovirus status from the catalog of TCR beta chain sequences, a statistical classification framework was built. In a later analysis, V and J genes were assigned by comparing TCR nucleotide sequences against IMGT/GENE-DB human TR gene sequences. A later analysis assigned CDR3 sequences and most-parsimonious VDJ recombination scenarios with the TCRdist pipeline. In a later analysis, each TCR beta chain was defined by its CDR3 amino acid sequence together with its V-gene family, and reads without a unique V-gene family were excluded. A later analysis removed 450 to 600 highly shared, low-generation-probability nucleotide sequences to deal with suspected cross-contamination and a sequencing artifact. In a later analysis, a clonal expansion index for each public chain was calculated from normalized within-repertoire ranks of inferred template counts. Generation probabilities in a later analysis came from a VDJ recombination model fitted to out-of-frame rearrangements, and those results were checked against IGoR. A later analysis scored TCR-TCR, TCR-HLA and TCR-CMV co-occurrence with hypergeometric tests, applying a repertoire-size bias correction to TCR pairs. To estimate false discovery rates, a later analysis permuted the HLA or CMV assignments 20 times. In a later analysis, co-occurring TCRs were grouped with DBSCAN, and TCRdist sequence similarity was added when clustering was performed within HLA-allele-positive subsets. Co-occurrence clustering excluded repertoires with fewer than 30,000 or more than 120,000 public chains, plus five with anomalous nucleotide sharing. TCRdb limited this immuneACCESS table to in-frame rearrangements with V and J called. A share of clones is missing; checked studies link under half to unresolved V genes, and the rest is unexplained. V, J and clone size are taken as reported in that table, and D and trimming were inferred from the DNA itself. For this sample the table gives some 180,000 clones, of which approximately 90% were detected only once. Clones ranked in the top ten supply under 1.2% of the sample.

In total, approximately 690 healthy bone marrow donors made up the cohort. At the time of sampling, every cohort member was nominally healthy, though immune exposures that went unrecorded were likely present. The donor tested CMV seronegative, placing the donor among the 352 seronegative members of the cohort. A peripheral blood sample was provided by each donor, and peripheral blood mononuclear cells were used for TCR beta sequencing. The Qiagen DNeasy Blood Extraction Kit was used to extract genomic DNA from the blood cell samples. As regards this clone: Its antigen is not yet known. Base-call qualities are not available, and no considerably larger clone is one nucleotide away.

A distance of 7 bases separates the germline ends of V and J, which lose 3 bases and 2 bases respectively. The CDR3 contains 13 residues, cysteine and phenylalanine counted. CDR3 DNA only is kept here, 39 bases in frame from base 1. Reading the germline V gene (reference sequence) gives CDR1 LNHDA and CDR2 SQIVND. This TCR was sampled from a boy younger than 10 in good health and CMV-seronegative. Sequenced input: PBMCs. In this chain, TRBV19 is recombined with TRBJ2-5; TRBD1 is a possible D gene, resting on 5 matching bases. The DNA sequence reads TGTGCCAGTAGTATCAGGGTACAAGAGACCCAGTACTTC. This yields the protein CASSIRVQETQYF.